This TCR beta chain was captured in a study of blood T cell repertoires in COVID-19. Study summary: T cells, B-cell-depleted T cells, or PBMCs supplied cDNA or gDNA.

The table came from immunoSEQ multiplex PCR; TCRdb's copy has only in-frame clones and leaves some out. The repertoire holds under 150,000 clones, with roughly 89% as singletons. There are 12 residues in the CDR3. Trimming pared 6 bases from V and 7 bases from J, leaving 10 bases between. Per the germline V gene, CDR1 is SGHKS and CDR2 is YYEKEE (reference sequence). Sequencing input: peripheral blood. The chain links TRBV5-5 to TRBJ1-4; no clear D. The receptor's source is a woman aged 40 to 50 with acute or convalescent COVID-19. The CDR3 coding sequence is TGTGCCAGCAAACAGTTGGGTGAAAAACTGTTTTTT. Encoded protein: CASKQLGEKLFF.